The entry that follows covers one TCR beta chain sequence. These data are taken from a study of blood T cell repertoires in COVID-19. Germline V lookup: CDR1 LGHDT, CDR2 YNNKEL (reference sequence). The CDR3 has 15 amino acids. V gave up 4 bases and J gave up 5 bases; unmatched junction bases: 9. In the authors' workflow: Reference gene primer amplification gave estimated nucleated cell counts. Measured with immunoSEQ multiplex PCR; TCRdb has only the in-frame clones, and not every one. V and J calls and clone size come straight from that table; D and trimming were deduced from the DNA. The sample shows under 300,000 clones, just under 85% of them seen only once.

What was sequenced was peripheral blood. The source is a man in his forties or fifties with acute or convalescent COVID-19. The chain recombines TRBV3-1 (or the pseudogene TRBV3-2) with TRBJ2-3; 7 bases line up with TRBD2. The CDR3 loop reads CASSRGRAQGDTQYF. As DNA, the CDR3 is TGTGCCAGCAGCCGAGGGAGGGCCCAGGGAGATACGCAGTATTTT.